This passage covers 7 T cell receptor beta chains from one sample sequenced in a study of blood T cell repertoires in COVID-19. The protocol was immunoSEQ multiplex PCR, while the TCRdb copy is restricted to in-frame clones and leaves out a portion. The table has over 85,000 clones, about 85% seen once. The sample taken for sequencing was peripheral blood. The receptors were sampled from a man aged 80 or over with acute or convalescent COVID-19.

This chain links TRBV11-2 with TRBJ2-1; TRBD2 aligns across 8 bases. Germline loops: CDR1 SGHAT, CDR2 FQNNGV. V lost 0 bases, J lost 16 bases, and 17 bases stayed unmatched. The CDR3 runs to 16 residues. In nucleotides, the CDR3 is TGTGCCAGCAGCTTAGATGGAGCTAGCGGGCCCCACCGGTGTTTCTTC. This sequence encodes CASSLDGASGPHRCFF.

This chain uses TRBV11-3 with TRBJ2-2, with D perhaps matching TRBD2 (5 bases). The CDR3 is 15 residues long. Trimming cost V 2 bases and J 4 bases, with 11 bases left between them. Germline V gene lookup returns CDR1 SGHNT and CDR2 YENEEA. The CDR3 bases are TGTGCCAGCAGCTTAAGAGGGCCGGGCACCGGGGAGCTGTTTTTT. Its protein product is CASSLRGPGTGELFF.

V is TRBV4-3 and J is TRBJ2-3; 8 bases map to TRBD2. Losses at the gene ends were 0 bases for V and 8 bases for J; bases not matched to a gene: 10. The CDR3 sequence is 16 residues long. Germline CDR1 LGHNA, CDR2 YSLEER. The CDR3, as DNA: TGCGCCAGCAGCCAAGATGTGGCGGGAGGTTCCCGTACGCAGTATTTT. Its translation: CASSQDVAGGSRTQYF.

This clone was observed a handful of times. The chain combines TRBV20-1 with TRBJ1-5; 7 nucleotides align to TRBD1. This CDR3 is built from 14 residues. Germline CDR1 and CDR2: DFQATT and SNEGSKA (reference sequence). After removal of 3 bases from V and 7 bases from J, the junction contained 9 bases not matched to a gene. The CDR3: CSASSRTGEQPQHF. The CDR3 DNA sequence: TGCAGTGCTAGTTCTCGGACAGGCGAGCAGCCCCAGCATTTT.

This clone was seen at least ten times. This rearrangement joins TRBV7-6 to TRBJ1-4; TRBD1 is a possible D gene (6 bases). V shed 5 bases and J shed 0 bases, with 10 bases lying between them. The CDR3 has 15 amino acids. The germline CDR1 and CDR2 sequences are SGHVS and FNYEAQ. CDR3 DNA: TGTGCCAGCAGCAAGGACAGTTCAACTAATGAAAAACTGTTTTTT. As protein: CASSKDSSTNEKLFF.

The chain has TRBV5-5 and TRBJ2-1; TRBD2 aligns across 7 bases. The CDR3 length is 16 residues. The V segment lost 0 bases and the J segment 8 bases; nucleotides outside the gene matches: 11. Germline CDR1 SGHKS, CDR2 YYEKEE (reference sequence). The CDR3 reads CASSLGSIGLEYEQFF. CDR3 DNA: TGTGCCAGCAGCTTGGGATCTATAGGACTAGAATATGAGCAGTTCTTC. The whole variable domain, remainder taken from reference TRBV5-5 and TRBJ2-1, is DAGVTQSPTHLIKTRGQQVTLRCSPISGHKSVSWYQQVLGQGPQFIFQYYEKEERGRGNFPDRFSARQFPNYSSELNVNALLLGDSALYLCASSLGSIGLEYEQFFGPGTRLTVL.

The rearrangement uses TRBV2 and TRBJ2-7; 7 nucleotides align to TRBD1. V gave up 6 bases and J gave up 0 bases; unmatched junction bases: 2. This CDR3 is 13 amino acids long. Per germline, CDR1 SNHLY and CDR2 FYNNEI. CDR3 bases: TGTGCCAGCAGCTGGGACAGCTCCTACGAGCAGTACTTC. This codes for CASSWDSSYEQYF.